This T cell receptor (beta chain) came from a study of long-term antiretroviral therapy in people with HIV. After removal of 6 bases from V and 9 bases from J, the junction contained 12 bases not matched to a gene. The CDR3 spans 15 residues. Germline CDR1 and CDR2: KGHSH and LQKENI. This clone occurred once. Its antigen is currently unknown. The immunoSEQ assay was v3.0, run at survey level. The target of sequencing was about 40,000-50,000 T-cell genomes per sample. Sequencing used immunoSEQ multiplex PCR; TCRdb keeps in-frame clones, though not all of them. This table has about 36,000 clones, roughly 88% appearing once. Overall study results and limits: Repertoires looked antigen-experienced, with only a slight naive shift after ART. Neither ART adherence, viral resistance nor therapy changes were documented. An increase in diversity followed ART, yet levels stayed below transplant donor controls.

This receptor was obtained from a man in his late teens or twenties with HIV. The sequencing here drew on unsorted PBMCs, taken 2.2 years after starting antiretroviral therapy. This chain joins TRBV18 and TRBJ2-1; TRBD1 aligns across 9 bases. CDR3 bases: TGTGCCAGCTCTTTCGGACAGGGGTCGATCGGTGAGCAGTTCTTC. This sequence encodes CASSFGQGSIGEQFF.